The entry below describes one T cell receptor beta chain. Its antigen remains undetermined. No much larger clone is present one base from it, and per-base qualities are unavailable. The study evaluated CTLA-4 blockade (ipilimumab) given together with focal radiation therapy in patients who had chemo-refractory metastatic non-small-cell lung cancer. This entry comes from a study of radiotherapy plus CTLA-4 blockade in lung cancer (dated by TCRdb to between 2018 and 2020). In terms of the full investigation: Objective responses were observed in around 20% of enrolled patients, and disease control was achieved in 31%. The investigation overall reported the following: Increased serum interferon-beta after radiation, together with early dynamic changes in blood T cell clones, were reported to be the strongest predictors of response. TCR clones derived from tumors expanded in peripheral blood after treatment with radiotherapy and ipilimumab.

In the germline V gene (reference sequence), CDR1 corresponds to LNHDA and CDR2 to SQIVND. The germline ends are 10 bases apart after V is trimmed by 6 bases and J by 4 bases. The CDR3 sequence holds 13 residues, the cysteine and phenylalanine included. Left in the record is the CDR3 DNA by itself, 39 bases read in frame from the first base. The library was built by means of the immunoSEQ multiplex PCR assay. Held by TCRdb, this immuneACCESS table contains in-frame sequences only and omits some clones. Under half of the omission traces to an unresolved V gene where checked; the cause of the rest is unknown. This sample is represented by some 90,000 clones; 86% of them were singletons. The ten largest clonotypes hold 2% to 2.5% of the sample.

The starting material was peripheral blood, obtained from a patient treated with radiotherapy plus ipilimumab. The chain was built from TRBV19 and TRBJ1-5; the D gene is not confidently resolved. This receptor was identified in a human donor with non-small cell lung cancer who had a partial response to radiotherapy plus ipilimumab. In nucleotides, the sequence is TGTGCCAGTAGGTTGACGGAGAATCAGCCCCAGCATTTT. This yields the protein CASRLTENQPQHF.